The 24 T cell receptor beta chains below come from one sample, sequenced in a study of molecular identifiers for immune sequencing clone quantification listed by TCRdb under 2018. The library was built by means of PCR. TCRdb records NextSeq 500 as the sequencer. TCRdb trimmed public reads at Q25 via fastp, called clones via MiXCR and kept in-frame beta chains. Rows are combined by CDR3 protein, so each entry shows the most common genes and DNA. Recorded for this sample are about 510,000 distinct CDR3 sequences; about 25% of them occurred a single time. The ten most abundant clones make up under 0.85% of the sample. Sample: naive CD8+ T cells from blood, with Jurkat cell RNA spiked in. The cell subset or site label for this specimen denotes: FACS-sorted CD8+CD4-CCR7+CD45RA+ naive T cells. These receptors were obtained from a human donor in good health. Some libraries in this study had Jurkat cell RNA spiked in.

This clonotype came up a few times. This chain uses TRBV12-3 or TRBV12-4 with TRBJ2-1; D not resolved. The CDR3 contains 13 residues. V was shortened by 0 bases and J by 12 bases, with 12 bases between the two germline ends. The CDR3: CASSLAEGIGQFF. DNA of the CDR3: TGTGCCAGCAGTTTAGCGGAAGGAATCGGGCAGTTCTTC.

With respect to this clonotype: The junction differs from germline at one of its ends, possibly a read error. The CDR3 DNA follows: TGCGCCAGCAGCCCTCGGACAGGTTCCTACGAGCAGCACTTC. Its translation: CASSPRTGSYEQHF. The V gene is TRBV5-1, the J gene TRBJ2-7; 7 positions agree with TRBD1. Germline V CDR1 and CDR2: SGHRS, YFSETQ. The CDR3 runs to 14 residues.

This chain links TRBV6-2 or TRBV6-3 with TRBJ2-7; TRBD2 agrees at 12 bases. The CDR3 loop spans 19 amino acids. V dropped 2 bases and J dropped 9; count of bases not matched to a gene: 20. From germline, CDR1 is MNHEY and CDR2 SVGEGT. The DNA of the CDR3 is TGTGCCAGCAGTTACGCCGGGACACCCGAAAGACTAGCGGGAGTAGTGCAGTACTTC. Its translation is CASSYAGTPERLAGVVQYF.

The CDR3 loop is CASSYRGQDETQYF. The CDR3, as DNA: TGTGCCAGCAGCTACAGGGGGCAGGACGAGACCCAGTACTTC. The rearrangement uses TRBV11-2 and TRBJ2-5, with 9 bases matching TRBD1. After removal of 4 bases from V and 5 bases from J, the junction contained 5 bases not matched to a gene. The CDR3 contains 14 residues. Germline V gives CDR1 SGHAT, CDR2 FQNNGV. The variable domain in full, completed from reference TRBV11-2 and TRBJ2-5, reads EAGVAQSPRYKIIEKRQSVAFWCNPISGHATLYWYQQILGQGPKLLIQFQNNGVVDDSQLPKDRFSAERLKGVDSTLKIQPAKLEDSAVYLCASSYRGQDETQYFGPGTRLLVL.

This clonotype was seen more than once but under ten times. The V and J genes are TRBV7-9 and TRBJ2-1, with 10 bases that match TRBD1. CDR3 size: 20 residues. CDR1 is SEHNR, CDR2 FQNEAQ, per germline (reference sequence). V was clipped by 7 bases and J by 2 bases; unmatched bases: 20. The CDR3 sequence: CASTPIFAGTGEGTYNEQFF. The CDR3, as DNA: TGTGCCAGCACCCCTATATTCGCCGGGACAGGGGAAGGAACCTACAATGAGCAGTTCTTC.

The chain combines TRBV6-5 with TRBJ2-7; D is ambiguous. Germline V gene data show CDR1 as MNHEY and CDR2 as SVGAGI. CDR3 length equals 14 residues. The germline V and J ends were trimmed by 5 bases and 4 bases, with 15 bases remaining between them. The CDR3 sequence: CASSRVESLYEQYF. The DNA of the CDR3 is TGTGCCAGCAGTAGAGTGGAGTCATTATACGAGCAGTACTTC.

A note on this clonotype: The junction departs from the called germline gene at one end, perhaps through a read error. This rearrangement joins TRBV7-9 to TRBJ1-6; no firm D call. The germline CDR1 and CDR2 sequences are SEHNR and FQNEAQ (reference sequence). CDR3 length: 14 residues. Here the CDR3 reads CASSVAQHGSPLHF. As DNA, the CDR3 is TGTGCCAGCAGCGTAGCTCAACACGGATCACCCCTCCACTTT.

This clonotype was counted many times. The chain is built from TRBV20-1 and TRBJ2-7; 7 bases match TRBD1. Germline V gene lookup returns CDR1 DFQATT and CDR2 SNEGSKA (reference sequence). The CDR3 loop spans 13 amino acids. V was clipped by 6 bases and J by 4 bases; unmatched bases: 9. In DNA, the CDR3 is TGCAGTGCGGCCGGGACAGAGCTGTACGAGCAGTACTTC. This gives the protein CSAAGTELYEQYF.

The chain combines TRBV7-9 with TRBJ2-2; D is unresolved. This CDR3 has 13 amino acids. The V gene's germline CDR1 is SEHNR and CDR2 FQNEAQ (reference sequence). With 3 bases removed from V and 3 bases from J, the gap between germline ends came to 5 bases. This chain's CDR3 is CASSFIDTGELFF. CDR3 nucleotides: TGTGCCAGCAGCTTCATAGACACCGGGGAGCTGTTTTTT.

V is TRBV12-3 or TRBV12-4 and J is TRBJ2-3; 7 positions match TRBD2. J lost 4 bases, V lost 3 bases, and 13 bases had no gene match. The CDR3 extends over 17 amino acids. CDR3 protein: CASSLPWEGLLPDTQYF. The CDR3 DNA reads TGTGCCAGCAGTTTGCCGTGGGAGGGCCTTCTGCCAGATACGCAGTATTTT.

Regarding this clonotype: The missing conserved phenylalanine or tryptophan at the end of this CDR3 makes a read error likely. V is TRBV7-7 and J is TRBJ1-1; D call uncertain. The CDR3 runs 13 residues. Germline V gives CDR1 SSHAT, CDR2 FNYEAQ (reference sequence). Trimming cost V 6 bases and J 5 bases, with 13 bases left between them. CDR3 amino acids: CASSAAPRTEAFS. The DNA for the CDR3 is TGTGCCAGCAGTGCGGCCCCAAGAACTGAAGCTTTCTCT.

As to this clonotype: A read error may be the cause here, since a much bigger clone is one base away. The CDR3 coding sequence is TGTGCCAGCAGTATGCTGGGTCCTCAAAACACAGAGACCCAGTACTTC. This codes for CASSMLGPQNTETQYF. The rearrangement links TRBV27 to TRBJ2-5; no firm D call. Germline V lookup: CDR1 MNHEY, CDR2 SMNVEV (reference sequence). V lost 5 bases and J 4 bases, leaving 20 bases between the germline ends. The CDR3 has 16 amino acids.

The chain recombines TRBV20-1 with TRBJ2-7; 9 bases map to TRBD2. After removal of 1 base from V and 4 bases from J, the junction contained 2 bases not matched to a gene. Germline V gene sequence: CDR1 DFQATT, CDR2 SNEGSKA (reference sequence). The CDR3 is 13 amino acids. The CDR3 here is CSARASGVYEQYF. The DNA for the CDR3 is TGCAGTGCTAGAGCTAGCGGGGTGTACGAGCAGTACTTC.

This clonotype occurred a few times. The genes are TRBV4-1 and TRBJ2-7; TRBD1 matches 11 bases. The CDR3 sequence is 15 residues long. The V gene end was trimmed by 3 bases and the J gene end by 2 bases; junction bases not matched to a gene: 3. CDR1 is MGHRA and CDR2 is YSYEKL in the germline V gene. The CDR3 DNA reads TGCGCCAGCAGCCACCGGACAGGGGGCCCCTACGAGCAGTACTTC. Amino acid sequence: CASSHRTGGPYEQYF.

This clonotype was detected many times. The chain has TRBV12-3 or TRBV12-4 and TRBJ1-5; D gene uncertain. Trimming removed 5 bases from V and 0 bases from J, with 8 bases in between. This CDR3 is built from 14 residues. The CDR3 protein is CASSEGGSNQPQHF. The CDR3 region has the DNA TGTGCCAGCAGTGAAGGCGGTAGCAATCAGCCCCAGCATTTT.

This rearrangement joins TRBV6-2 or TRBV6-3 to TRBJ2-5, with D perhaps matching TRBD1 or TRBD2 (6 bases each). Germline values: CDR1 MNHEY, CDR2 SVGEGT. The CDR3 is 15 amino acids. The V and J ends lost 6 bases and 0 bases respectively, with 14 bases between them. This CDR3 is CASSRGTRYQETQYF. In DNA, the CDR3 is TGTGCCAGCAGCCGCGGGACACGGTACCAAGAGACCCAGTACTTC.

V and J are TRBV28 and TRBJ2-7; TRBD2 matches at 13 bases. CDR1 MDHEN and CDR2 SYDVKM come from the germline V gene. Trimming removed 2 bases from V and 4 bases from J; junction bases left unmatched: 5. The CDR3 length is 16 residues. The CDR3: CASSLVGLAGEYEQYF. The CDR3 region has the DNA TGTGCCAGCAGTTTAGTCGGACTAGCGGGAGAGTACGAGCAGTACTTC. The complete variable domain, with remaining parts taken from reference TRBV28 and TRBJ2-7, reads DVKVTQSSRYLVKRTGEKVFLECVQDMDHENMFWYRQDPGLGLRLIYFSYDVKMKEKGDIPEGYSVSREKKERFSLILESASTNQTSMYLCASSLVGLAGEYEQYFGPGTRLTVT.

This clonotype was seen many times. The CDR3 region is CASSLSPNGELFF. Written as DNA, the CDR3 is TGTGCCAGCAGTTTGTCGCCGAACGGGGAGCTGTTTTTT. The rearrangement joins TRBV28 to TRBJ2-2; unclear D gene. Germline-derived CDR1 and CDR2 are MDHEN and SYDVKM. The CDR3 is 13 residues long. V lost 3 bases and J lost 7, with 9 bases in between.

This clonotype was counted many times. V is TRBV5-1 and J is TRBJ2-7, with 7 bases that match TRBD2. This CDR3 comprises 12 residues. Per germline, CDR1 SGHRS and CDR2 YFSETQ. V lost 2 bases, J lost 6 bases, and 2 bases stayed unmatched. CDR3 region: CASSFSGGEQYF. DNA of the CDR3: TGCGCCAGCAGCTTCTCGGGGGGCGAGCAGTACTTC.

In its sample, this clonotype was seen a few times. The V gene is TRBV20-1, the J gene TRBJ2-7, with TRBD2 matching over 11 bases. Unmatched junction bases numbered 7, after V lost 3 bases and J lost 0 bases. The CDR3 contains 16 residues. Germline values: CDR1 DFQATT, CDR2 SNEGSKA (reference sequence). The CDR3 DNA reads TGCAGTGCTAGGGACCTAGCGGGAGGCCACTCCTACGAGCAGTACTTC. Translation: CSARDLAGGHSYEQYF.

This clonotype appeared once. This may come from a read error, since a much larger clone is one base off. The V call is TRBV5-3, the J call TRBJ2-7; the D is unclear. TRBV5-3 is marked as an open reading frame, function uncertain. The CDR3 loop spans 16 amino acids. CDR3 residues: CASSLSGPVSSYEQYF. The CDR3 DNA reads TGTGCCAGCAGCTTGTCAGGCCCAGTGAGCTCCTACGAGCAGTACTTC.

The CDR3 reads CASSYSRGQPQHF. In nucleotides, the CDR3 is TGTGCCAGCAGTTATTCCAGGGGCCAGCCCCAGCATTTT. V is TRBV6-5 and J is TRBJ1-5; D perhaps matches TRBD1 (6 bases). This CDR3 spans 13 amino acids. Germline-derived CDR1 and CDR2 are MNHEY and SVGAGI. V lost 3 bases to trimming and J lost 7 bases, with 10 bases between them.

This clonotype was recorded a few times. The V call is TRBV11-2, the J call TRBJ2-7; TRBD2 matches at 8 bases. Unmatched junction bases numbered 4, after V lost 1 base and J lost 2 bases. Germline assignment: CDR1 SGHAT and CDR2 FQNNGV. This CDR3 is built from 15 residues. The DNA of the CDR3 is TGTGCCAGCAGCTTAGGATACGGGGGGGCCTACGAGCAGTACTTC. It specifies CASSLGYGGAYEQYF.

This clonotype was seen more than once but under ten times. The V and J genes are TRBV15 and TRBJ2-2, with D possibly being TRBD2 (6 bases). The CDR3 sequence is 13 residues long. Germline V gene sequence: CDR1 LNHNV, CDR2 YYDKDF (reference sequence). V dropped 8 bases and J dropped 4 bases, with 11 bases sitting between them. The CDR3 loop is CATGGLGTGELFF. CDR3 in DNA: TGTGCCACCGGAGGGCTAGGCACCGGGGAGCTGTTTTTT.